These 19 T cell receptor beta chains share one sample of origin, sequenced in a study of blood T cell repertoires in COVID-19. Using immunoSEQ multiplex PCR, the repertoire was profiled, and TCRdb retains in-frame clones only, with some absent. The repertoire has approximately 110,000 clones, around 85% of them found once; the top ten carry under 25%. The sequenced sample was peripheral blood. These receptor sequences come from a man in his 70s with active or convalescent COVID-19.

V usage is TRBV7-3 and J usage is TRBJ1-1; tentatively, D is TRBD1 (6 bases). CDR3 length: 15 amino acids. Looked up from germline, CDR1 is SGHTA and CDR2 is FQGTGA. V was cut by 2 bases and J by 1 base, with 11 bases left in between. The CDR3 DNA reads TGTGCCAGCAGCTTACATGGACAGACGAACACTGAAGCTTTCTTT. Translated, it gives CASSLHGQTNTEAFF.

This chain uses TRBV18 with TRBJ2-4; 12 positions agree with TRBD1. Trimming removed 8 bases from V and 5 bases from J; junction bases left unmatched: 10. The length of the CDR3 is 16 residues. Germline V CDR1 and CDR2: KGHSH, LQKENI. CDR3 amino acids: CASLRGQGAGQNIQYF. CDR3 in DNA: TGTGCCAGCCTCAGGGGACAGGGGGCAGGCCAAAACATTCAGTACTTC. The whole variable domain, filled in from reference TRBV18 and TRBJ2-4, reads NAGVMQNPRHLVRRRGQEARLRCSPMKGHSHVYWYRQLPEEGLKFMVYLQKENIIDESGMPKERFSAEFPKEGPSILRIQQVVRGDSAAYFCASLRGQGAGQNIQYFGAGTRLSVL.

The chain employs TRBV7-3 and TRBJ1-2; tentatively, D is TRBD1 (5 bases). Germline CDR1 and CDR2: SGHTA and FQGTGA. V was trimmed by 2 bases and J by 0 bases, leaving 13 bases between them. The CDR3 is 16 residues long. The CDR3 loop reads CASSLGAGGPNYGYTF. As DNA, the CDR3 is TGTGCCAGCAGCTTAGGTGCGGGGGGTCCTAACTATGGCTACACCTTC.

The CDR3: CASRNRGLNYGYTF. In DNA form, the CDR3 reads TGTGCCAGCAGAAACAGGGGGCTGAACTATGGCTACACCTTC. The genes are TRBV3-1 (or the pseudogene TRBV3-2) and TRBJ1-2; 9 bases are shared with TRBD1. The CDR3 loop spans 14 amino acids. The V segment lost 6 bases and the J segment 2 bases; nucleotides outside the gene matches: 4. Germline V gene data show CDR1 as LGHDT and CDR2 as YNNKEL (reference sequence).

The V gene is TRBV7-3, the J gene TRBJ1-4, with D possibly being TRBD1 (5 bases). The CDR3 is 12 residues long. V was trimmed by 9 bases and J by 8 bases, leaving 13 bases between them. Per the germline V gene, CDR1 is SGHTA and CDR2 is FQGTGA. In DNA form, the CDR3 reads TGTGCCAGTGGCAGGGTAAAGGAAAAACTGTTTTTT. Amino acid sequence: CASGRVKEKLFF.

The V and J genes are TRBV10-2 and TRBJ1-3; possible D gene TRBD1, 5 bases. V lost 0 bases, J lost 8 bases, and 11 bases lay in between. The germline V gene has CDR1 WSHSY and CDR2 SAAADI. There are 14 residues in the CDR3. The CDR3 region is CASSESTREDTIYF. The CDR3 bases are TGCGCCAGCAGTGAGTCGACCAGGGAGGACACCATATATTTT.

CDR3 DNA sequence: TGTGCCACCAGTGATTTCCGGACAGGGAATGAGGATGAGCAGTTCTTC. Encoded protein: CATSDFRTGNEDEQFF. The V call is TRBV24-1, the J call TRBJ2-1, with 8 nucleotides matching TRBD1. The CDR3 sequence is 16 residues long. Germline CDR1 and CDR2: KGHDR and SFDVKD. V lost 1 base and J lost 8; bases outside the gene matches: 9.

A few counts support this clone. The genes are TRBV2 and TRBJ2-6; a weak D match, TRBD1 (5 bases). The CDR3 runs to 15 residues. V was trimmed by 5 bases and J by 1 base, leaving 9 bases between them. Germline lookup yields CDR1 SNHLY and CDR2 FYNNEI. CDR3 sequence reads: CASSPDISGANVLTF. CDR3 bases: TGTGCCAGCAGTCCGGACATTTCTGGGGCCAACGTCCTGACTTTC.

This chain connects TRBV13 to TRBJ1-3; TRBD1 might be the D (6 bases). V lost 6 bases to trimming and J lost 0 bases, with 9 bases between them. Germline V lookup: CDR1 PRHDT, CDR2 FYEKMQ (reference sequence). This CDR3 has 14 residues. CDR3 sequence (DNA): TGTGCCAGCAGGGACAGAAACTCTGGAAACACCATATATTTT. Translating it yields CASRDRNSGNTIYF.

This clone was picked up a small number of times. A single base is all that separates this from a far larger clone, so a read error is likely. The chain employs TRBV5-1 and TRBJ2-7; 9 bases match TRBD2. This CDR3 has 14 amino acids. Germline CDR1 and CDR2: SGHRS and YFSETQ. V shed 0 bases and J 5 bases; nucleotides not matched to a gene: 3. Here the CDR3 DNA reads TGCGCCAGCAGCTTGGGCGCGGGGGGGGACGAGCAGTACTTC. Encoded protein: CASSLGAGGDEQYF.

The V call is TRBV11-1, the J call TRBJ2-5, with 10 nucleotides matching TRBD2. The V gene end was trimmed by 7 bases and the J gene end by 5 bases; junction bases not matched to a gene: 4. Germline V gene lookup returns CDR1 SGHAT and CDR2 FQDESV (reference sequence). This CDR3 contains 13 residues. CDR3 DNA sequence: TGTGCCAGCACCCCGGGACTAGCGGAGACCCAGTACTTC. Translation gives CASTPGLAETQYF.

J is TRBJ1-1 and V is TRBV5-6; possibly TRBD1 for D (6 bases). Germline CDR1 reads SGHDT; CDR2 reads YYEEEE. The length of the CDR3 is 13 residues. V lost 7 bases to trimming and J lost 1 base, with 11 bases between them. The CDR3 here is CASQRQANTEAFF. The CDR3 region has the DNA TGTGCCAGCCAACGACAGGCGAACACTGAAGCTTTCTTT.

The CDR3: CASSRTGDSNQPQHF. The CDR3 bases are TGTGCCAGCAGCAGGACAGGGGATAGCAATCAGCCCCAGCATTTT. The chain is built from TRBV28 and TRBJ1-5, with TRBD1 identical over 9 bases. The CDR3 is 15 residues long. In germline, CDR1 is MDHEN, CDR2 SYDVKM. The trim removed 6 bases at V and 0 bases at J, leaving 3 bases unmatched.

The chain combines TRBV3-1 (or the pseudogene TRBV3-2) with TRBJ2-3, with D unresolved. Trimming stripped 1 base from V and 5 bases from J, with 7 bases between. Per germline, CDR1 LGHDT and CDR2 YNNKEL (reference sequence). The CDR3 spans 13 residues. This CDR3 reads CASSQVRGDTQYF. DNA of the CDR3: TGTGCCAGCAGCCAAGTGAGAGGAGATACGCAGTATTTT.

The chain recombines TRBV6-5 with TRBJ1-6; D may be TRBD1 (6 bases). Germline CDR1 reads MNHEY; CDR2 reads SVGAGI. The CDR3 covers 14 residues. V lost 8 bases, J lost 7 bases, and 15 bases lay in between. CDR3 protein: CASSRDTLNSPLHF. The CDR3 bases are TGTGCCAGCTCTAGGGACACGTTGAATTCACCCCTCCACTTT.

The rearrangement uses TRBV28 and TRBJ2-7; 8 bases fit TRBD1. The CDR3 runs to 14 residues. The junction had 7 bases not matched to a gene; V was cut back by 7 bases and J by 2 bases. Germline values: CDR1 MDHEN, CDR2 SYDVKM. The CDR3 region is CASTADRAPYEQYF. Written as DNA, the CDR3 is TGTGCCAGCACCGCGGACAGGGCGCCCTACGAGCAGTACTTC.

V and J are TRBV19 and TRBJ2-5, with D tentatively TRBD1 (7 bases). The CDR3 extends over 14 amino acids. V was cut by 6 bases and J by 7 bases, with 18 bases left in between. Germline loops: CDR1 LNHDA, CDR2 SQIVND (reference sequence). DNA of the CDR3: TGTGCCAGTAGGGACATTAATCAGGGGGGGACCCAGTACTTC. As protein: CASRDINQGGTQYF.

This clone was seen only a few times. Distinct nucleotide sequences in the sample also encode this CDR3. CDR3 sequence: CASSDRGPTDTQYF. CDR3 coding DNA: TGTGCCAGCAGTGACAGGGGGCCCACAGATACGCAGTATTTT. The chain is built from TRBV6-1 and TRBJ2-3; TRBD1 aligns across 8 bases. V lost 3 bases to trimming and J lost 2 bases; unmatched junction nucleotides: 1. Germline lookup yields CDR1 MNHNS and CDR2 SASEGT. The CDR3 is 14 amino acids.

The chain uses TRBV27 and TRBJ1-1; no reliable D call. The CDR3 consists of 11 residues. CDR1 MNHEY and CDR2 SMNVEV come from the germline V gene (reference sequence). Trimming stripped 5 bases from V and 8 bases from J, with 9 bases between. Here the CDR3 DNA reads TGTGCCAGCAGTACAGAGAGAGAAGCTTTCTTT. This codes for CASSTEREAFF.